This entry features one T cell receptor beta chain sequence. Clones were sequenced by immunoSEQ multiplex PCR, and TCRdb holds only the in-frame ones, with some missing. The data hold nearly 350,000 clones, with roughly 87% observed a single time. Germline trimming cut 3 bases from V and 0 bases from J; bases unmatched to any gene: 0. The CDR3 loop spans 15 amino acids. The germline CDR1 and CDR2 sequences are LNHDA and SQIVND (reference sequence). The sample belongs to a study of blood T cell repertoires in COVID-19. As for the study in general: The United States, Italy and Spain were the sources of the acute and convalescent COVID-19 samples. The cDNA or gDNA used as material had been derived from T cells, B-cell-depleted T cells, or PBMCs.

All enrollees were about 18 to 90 years old and from 20 to 25 US areas. Recovered status in Cohort 3 required two negative PCRs, clearance, or symptom resolution. The sequencing input was PBMCs or T cells enriched from blood (not recorded which). J is TRBJ2-2 and V is TRBV19, with 8 bases identical to TRBD1. The clonotype was recovered from a woman in her thirties who had recovered from COVID-19. CDR3 sequence (DNA): TGTGCCAGTAGTATGGGACAGGCGAACACCGGGGAGCTGTTTTTT. As protein: CASSMGQANTGELFF.